These 32 T cell receptor beta chains were sequenced from one sample in a study of T cell responses to AZD1222 COVID-19 vaccine. Repertoires were generated with immunoSEQ multiplex PCR, while TCRdb's copy carries only in-frame clones and drops some. The data hold 160,000 or so clones, with approximately 90% observed a single time. This specimen was peripheral blood, taken 28 days after the second AZD1222 dose. Receptors originate from an adult who received the AZD1222 COVID-19 vaccine.

The sample holds a few counts of this clone. The chain recombines TRBV2 with TRBJ1-1; possibly TRBD1 for D (5 bases). The CDR3 runs 15 residues. The germline V and J ends were trimmed by 8 bases and 0 bases, with 16 bases remaining between them. CDR1 and CDR2 from the germline V gene are SNHLY and FYNNEI. DNA for the CDR3: TGTGCCAGCCCCACTGGGGCATCCATGAACACTGAAGCTTTCTTT. Amino acids: CASPTGASMNTEAFF.

This chain links TRBV2 with TRBJ1-5; the match to TRBD1 covers 8 bases. Looked up from germline, CDR1 is SNHLY and CDR2 is FYNNEI. V trimming: 2 bases; J trimming: 7 bases; junction bases outside the gene matches: 10. CDR3 length: 16 residues. This CDR3 is CASSELPGAGGQPQHF. CDR3 in DNA: TGTGCCAGCAGTGAACTCCCGGGGGCAGGGGGCCAGCCCCAGCATTTT. The full variable domain, with the rest looked up from reference TRBV2 and TRBJ1-5, is EPEVTQTPSHQVTQMGQEVILRCVPISNHLYFYWYRQILGQKVEFLVSFYNNEISEKSEIFDDQFSVERPDGSNFTLKIRSTKLEDSAMYFCASSELPGAGGQPQHFGDGTRLSIL.

The chain combines TRBV7-2 with TRBJ2-7, with TRBD2 matching over 12 bases. The CDR3 loop spans 15 amino acids. Germline V gives CDR1 SGHTA, CDR2 FQGNSA. V lost 5 bases, J lost 1 base, and 3 bases stayed unmatched. The CDR3: CASSPTSGGSYEQYF. The DNA for the CDR3 is TGTGCCAGCAGCCCGACTAGCGGGGGTTCCTACGAGCAGTACTTC.

The J gene is TRBJ1-6, the V gene TRBV2; D not resolved. The CDR3 runs to 13 residues. Germline CDR1 is SNHLY and CDR2 is FYNNEI. Trimming removed 8 bases from V and 5 bases from J, with 10 bases in between. CDR3 region: CASGELNNSPLHF. The CDR3 DNA reads as TGTGCCAGCGGGGAACTTAATAATTCACCCCTCCACTTT. Full variable domain (remainder filled in from reference TRBV2 and TRBJ1-6): EPEVTQTPSHQVTQMGQEVILRCVPISNHLYFYWYRQILGQKVEFLVSFYNNEISEKSEIFDDQFSVERPDGSNFTLKIRSTKLEDSAMYFCASGELNNSPLHFGNGTRLTVT.

The chain joins TRBV5-1 to TRBJ2-5; 8 positions agree with TRBD2. The V gene's germline CDR1 is SGHRS and CDR2 YFSETQ. V dropped 3 bases and J dropped 2; count of bases not matched to a gene: 9. CDR3 length: 16 amino acids. This CDR3 is CASSSGGFTGQETQYF. The CDR3 DNA follows: TGCGCCAGCAGCTCGGGGGGGTTCACGGGGCAAGAGACCCAGTACTTC.

The chain carries TRBV7-9 and TRBJ1-5, with D tentatively TRBD1 (6 bases). The CDR3 length is 15 residues. Germline V CDR1 and CDR2: SEHNR, FQNEAQ (reference sequence). Trimming took off 8 bases at V and 4 bases at J, with 18 bases between the two ends. CDR3 coding DNA: TGTGCCAGCGGTCACACAGGGCTACGTAATCAGCCCCAGCATTTT. Encoded protein: CASGHTGLRNQPQHF.

The chain is built from TRBV6-5 and TRBJ1-1; D might be TRBD1 (5 bases). The CDR3 runs 14 residues. Germline V gives CDR1 MNHEY, CDR2 SVGAGI. The V end was cut by 4 bases, the J end by 4 bases, with 13 bases between. DNA for the CDR3: TGTGCCAGCAGTTCCTCAAATGGGGGCACTGAAGCTTTCTTT. Translated: CASSSSNGGTEAFF.

The CDR3 sequence is CASIGTDYTDTQYF. Written as DNA, the CDR3 is TGTGCCAGTATTGGTACAGATTACACAGATACGCAGTATTTT. The chain employs TRBV19 and TRBJ2-3; no firm D call. The CDR3 consists of 14 residues. Germline CDR1 LNHDA, CDR2 SQIVND (reference sequence). The V end lost 7 bases, the J end lost 2 bases, and 13 bases lay between the germline ends.

This clone was observed a handful of times. CDR3 residues: CASSRSGGARTDTQYF. The CDR3 DNA reads as TGTGCCAGCAGCCGTAGCGGGGGGGCCAGGACAGATACGCAGTATTTT. V usage is TRBV7-3 and J usage is TRBJ2-3; 11 bases map to TRBD2. With 5 bases clipped from V and 3 bases from J, the junction kept 7 bases outside the gene matches. This CDR3 is 16 amino acids long. Germline values: CDR1 SGHTA, CDR2 FQGTGA.

This sequence joins TRBV5-6 and TRBJ1-1, with unresolved D. This CDR3 spans 13 amino acids. Germline V gene data show CDR1 as SGHDT and CDR2 as YYEEEE. V dropped 6 bases and J dropped 5 bases, with 14 bases sitting between them. As DNA, the CDR3 is TGTGCCAGCACCGTGATCGGGGATACTGAAGCTTTCTTT. Its protein product is CASTVIGDTEAFF.

The chain recombines TRBV12-3 or TRBV12-4 with TRBJ1-2; unclear D gene. Trimming cost V 3 bases and J 5 bases, with 10 bases left between them. The CDR3 has 13 amino acids. The CDR3, as DNA: TGTGCCAGCAGTTTGTCCGGATCTTATGGCTACACCTTC. This gives the protein CASSLSGSYGYTF.

CDR3 region: CAWSVLNVGEQFF. The CDR3 bases are TGTGCCTGGAGTGTACTAAATGTCGGTGAGCAGTTCTTC. The chain combines TRBV30 with TRBJ2-1; no clear D. V was shortened by 0 bases and J by 9 bases, with 12 bases between the two germline ends. Per the germline V gene, CDR1 is GTSNPN and CDR2 is SVGIG (reference sequence). This CDR3 has 13 amino acids.

The chain has TRBV6-5 and TRBJ1-3; D not certain. The germline CDR1 and CDR2 sequences are MNHEY and SVGAGI. V dropped 6 bases and J dropped 0 bases, with 12 bases sitting between them. The CDR3 contains 15 residues. This CDR3 is CASRSSTSSGNTIYF. The CDR3 nucleotides are TGTGCCAGCAGGTCGTCTACGAGCTCTGGAAACACCATATATTTT.

This sequence joins TRBV7-2 and TRBJ2-1; 9 nucleotides match TRBD1. The germline gives CDR1 SGHTA, CDR2 FQGNSA. The CDR3 is made up of 13 amino acids. Trimming removed 6 bases from V and 9 bases from J; junction bases left unmatched: 6. CDR3 residues: CASRMTGGREQFF. DNA for the CDR3: TGTGCCAGCAGGATGACAGGGGGACGTGAGCAGTTCTTC.

This clone was picked up one time. This CDR3 is CASSLPGGDTEAFF. The CDR3 DNA follows: TGTGCCAGCAGCTTACCGGGGGGCGACACTGAAGCTTTCTTT. This sequence joins TRBV13 and TRBJ1-1; a weak D match, TRBD1 (6 bases). The CDR3 spans 14 residues. V lost 2 bases, J lost 3 bases, and 10 bases lay in between. CDR1 and CDR2 (germline): PRHDT, FYEKMQ (reference sequence).

The chain links TRBV14 to TRBJ1-4; TRBD1 matches at 10 bases. CDR1 and CDR2 from the germline V gene are SGHDN and FVKESK. Trimming cost V 3 bases and J 14 bases; bases outside gene matches: 12. This CDR3 is built from 15 residues. CDR3 sequence reads: CASSQAGTGVPWLFF. The DNA of the CDR3 is TGTGCCAGCAGCCAGGCCGGGACAGGGGTGCCTTGGCTGTTTTTT. Complete variable domain (other parts from reference TRBV14 and TRBJ1-4): EAGVTQFPSHSVIEKGQTVTLRCDPISGHDNLYWYRRVMGKEIKFLLHFVKESKQDESGMPNNRFLAERTGGTYSTLKVQPAELEDSGVYFCASSQAGTGVPWLFFGSGTQLSVL.

The rearrangement links TRBV30 to TRBJ2-7, with D uncertain. This CDR3 has 12 residues. Trimming shortened V by 2 bases and J by 3 bases, and 8 bases separated the two germline ends. Germline V gives CDR1 GTSNPN, CDR2 SVGIG (reference sequence). The CDR3, as DNA: TGTGCCTGGAGTCCCCGTTTCTACGAGCAGTACTTC. Its translation is CAWSPRFYEQYF.

The V and J genes are TRBV5-1 and TRBJ2-7; D tentatively fits TRBD1 or TRBD2 (5 bases each). Germline CDR1 SGHRS, CDR2 YFSETQ. The CDR3 covers 15 residues. V was pared by 4 bases and J by 2 bases, with 16 bases between. The CDR3 sequence is CASSPLDSGPYEQYF. The CDR3 DNA sequence: TGCGCCAGCAGCCCACTTGACAGCGGACCCTACGAGCAGTACTTC.

V and J are TRBV9 and TRBJ1-3; D unclear. The length of the CDR3 is 14 residues. Germline CDR1 and CDR2: SGDLS and YYNGEE. Trimming took 4 bases from V and 0 from J, leaving 8 bases between them. In DNA form, the CDR3 reads TGTGCCAGCAGCACCGCAGGCTCTGGAAACACCATATATTTT. Its translation: CASSTAGSGNTIYF.

J is TRBJ1-3 and V is TRBV18, with D uncertain. Germline V gene sequence: CDR1 KGHSH, CDR2 LQKENI. The V and J ends lost 7 bases and 4 bases respectively, with 17 bases between them. This CDR3 region has 15 residues. CDR3 in DNA: TGTGCCAGCTTCGAAGGCCTCTGGTCCGGAAACACCATATATTTT. Protein: CASFEGLWSGNTIYF. Looking up the rest from reference TRBV18 and TRBJ1-3 gives the full variable domain: NAGVMQNPRHLVRRRGQEARLRCSPMKGHSHVYWYRQLPEEGLKFMVYLQKENIIDESGMPKERFSAEFPKEGPSILRIQQVVRGDSAAYFCASFEGLWSGNTIYFGEGSWLTVV.

The chain links TRBV7-9 to TRBJ1-5, with D possibly matching TRBD1 (5 bases). CDR3 size: 13 residues. V was trimmed by 5 bases and J by 5 bases, leaving 10 bases between them. Germline values: CDR1 SEHNR, CDR2 FQNEAQ (reference sequence). The CDR3 sequence: CASSHDSDQPQHF. In nucleotides, the CDR3 is TGTGCCAGCAGCCACGACAGTGATCAGCCCCAGCATTTT.

The chain is built from TRBV5-1 and TRBJ2-3, with D unclear. The germline V gene has CDR1 SGHRS and CDR2 YFSETQ. V lost 0 bases to trimming and J lost 6 bases, with 11 bases between them. The CDR3 covers 14 residues. This CDR3 is CASSLDLSGDTQYF. CDR3 sequence (DNA): TGCGCCAGCAGCTTGGATCTCAGTGGGGATACGCAGTATTTT.

The genes are TRBV7-2 and TRBJ1-2; no clear D. The V gene lost 0 bases and the J gene lost 13 bases, with 12 bases spanning the gap. Germline V gene data show CDR1 as SGHTA and CDR2 as FQGNSA. The CDR3 consists of 12 residues. As DNA, the CDR3 is TGTGCCAGCAGCTTAGCCGGGTCAACTGTCACCTTC. As protein: CASSLAGSTVTF. Looking up the rest from reference TRBV7-2 and TRBJ1-2 gives the full variable domain: GAGVSQSPSNKVTEKGKDVELRCDPISGHTALYWYRQSLGQGLEFLIYFQGNSAPDKSGLPSDRFSAERTGGSVSTLTIQRTQQEDSAVYLCASSLAGSTVTFGSGTRLTVV.

This clone occurred once. The chain couples TRBV4-3 to TRBJ1-5; no clear D. V gave up 0 bases and J gave up 7 bases, with 13 bases separating them. The CDR3 totals 15 residues. Germline-derived CDR1 and CDR2 are LGHNA and YSLEER. The CDR3 DNA is TGCGCCAGCAGCCAAGATGGGAGCATGGGCCAGCCCCAGCATTTT. Translated: CASSQDGSMGQPQHF.

V and J are TRBV5-1 and TRBJ2-2; no clear D gene. The CDR3 extends over 17 amino acids. Germline lookup yields CDR1 SGHRS and CDR2 YFSETQ. V was trimmed by 2 bases and J by 2 bases, leaving 16 bases between them. CDR3 DNA sequence: TGCGCCAGCAGCTTCATGACTCTCCCCATTAACACCGGGGAGCTGTTTTTT. Residues: CASSFMTLPINTGELFF.

The chain uses TRBV9 and TRBJ2-7; maybe TRBD1 (5 bases). V lost 0 bases and J 2 bases, leaving 12 bases between the germline ends. CDR1 is SGDLS and CDR2 is YYNGEE in the germline V gene. The length of the CDR3 is 15 residues. The CDR3 spells CASSVGTDRTYEQYF. In DNA form, the CDR3 reads TGTGCCAGCAGCGTAGGAACCGACAGAACCTACGAGCAGTACTTC.

There are a few counts of this clone. The chain recombines TRBV15 with TRBJ2-7, with D possibly TRBD2 on 6 matching bases. The V end was cut by 3 bases, the J end by 5 bases, with 14 bases between. The germline CDR1 and CDR2 sequences are LNHNV and YYDKDF (reference sequence). The CDR3 spans 14 residues. This CDR3 reads CATSSRLTGDEQYF. The CDR3 DNA is TGTGCCACCAGCAGTCGCCTTACGGGGGACGAGCAGTACTTC.

The chain has TRBV30 and TRBJ2-7; weak D call: TRBD1 (6 bases). V lost 5 bases and J lost 4, with 18 bases in between. This CDR3 has 14 amino acids. From germline, CDR1 is GTSNPN and CDR2 SVGIG (reference sequence). CDR3: CAWETTGSSYEQYF. The CDR3 DNA follows: TGTGCCTGGGAGACAACAGGGTCGTCTTACGAGCAGTACTTC.

The chain couples TRBV4-3 to TRBJ2-1; D unclear. This CDR3 region has 15 residues. V was cut by 1 base and J by 3 bases, with 10 bases left in between. The germline V gene has CDR1 LGHNA and CDR2 YSLEER. CDR3 region: CASSQAWLVYNEQFF. CDR3 DNA: TGCGCCAGCAGCCAAGCGTGGCTTGTCTACAATGAGCAGTTCTTC.

The genes are TRBV4-2 and TRBJ1-2; D perhaps matches TRBD1 (5 bases). This CDR3 spans 15 amino acids. With 0 bases removed from V and 2 bases from J, the gap between germline ends came to 10 bases. Germline V gives CDR1 LGHNA, CDR2 YNFKEQ. For the CDR3, the DNA is TGTGCCAGCAGCCAAGACATCACAGGAAACTATGGCTACACCTTC. It codes for CASSQDITGNYGYTF.

This clone was recorded a few times. The identical CDR3 is also encoded by other nucleotide sequences in the sample. This sequence joins TRBV6-2 or TRBV6-3 and TRBJ1-5, with D possibly TRBD1 on 5 matching bases. The CDR3 spans 14 residues. V shed 1 base and J shed 1 base, with 5 bases lying between them. The V gene's germline CDR1 is MNHEY and CDR2 SVGEGT. The CDR3 nucleotides read TGTGCCAGCAGTTACTGGGACAGCAATCAGCCCCAGCATTTT. Translation gives CASSYWDSNQPQHF.

The chain uses TRBV4-3 and TRBJ2-2, with 15 bases that match TRBD2. The CDR3 is 18 residues long. Germline values: CDR1 LGHNA, CDR2 YSLEER. V was clipped by 1 base and J by 5 bases; unmatched bases: 5. The CDR3 DNA reads TGCGCCAGCAGCCAAGGAGGACTAGCGGGGGGGCTTACCGGGGAGCTGTTTTTT. It is translated as CASSQGGLAGGLTGELFF.